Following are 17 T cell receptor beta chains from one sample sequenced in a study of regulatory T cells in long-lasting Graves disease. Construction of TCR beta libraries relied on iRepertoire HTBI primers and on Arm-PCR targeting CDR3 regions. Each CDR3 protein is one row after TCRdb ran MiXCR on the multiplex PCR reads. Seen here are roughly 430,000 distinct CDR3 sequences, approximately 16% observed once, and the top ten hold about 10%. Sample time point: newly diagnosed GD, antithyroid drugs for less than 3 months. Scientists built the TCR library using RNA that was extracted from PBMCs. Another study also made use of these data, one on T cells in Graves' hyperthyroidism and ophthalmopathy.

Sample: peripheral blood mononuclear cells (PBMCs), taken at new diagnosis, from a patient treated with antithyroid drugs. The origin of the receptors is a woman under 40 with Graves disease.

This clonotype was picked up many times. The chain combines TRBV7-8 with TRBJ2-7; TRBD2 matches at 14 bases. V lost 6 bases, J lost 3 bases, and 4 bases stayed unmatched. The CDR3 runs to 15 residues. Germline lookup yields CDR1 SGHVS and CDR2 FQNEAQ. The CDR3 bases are TGTGCCAGCAGTGGGACTAGCGGGAGAAGCTACGAGCAGTACTTC. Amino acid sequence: CASSGTSGRSYEQYF.

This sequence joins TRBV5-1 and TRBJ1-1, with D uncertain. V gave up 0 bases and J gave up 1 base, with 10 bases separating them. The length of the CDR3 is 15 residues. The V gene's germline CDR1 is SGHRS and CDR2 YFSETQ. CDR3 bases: TGCGCCAGCAGCTTGGCCGATGCGGGGAACACTGAAGCTTTCTTT. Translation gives CASSLADAGNTEAFF.

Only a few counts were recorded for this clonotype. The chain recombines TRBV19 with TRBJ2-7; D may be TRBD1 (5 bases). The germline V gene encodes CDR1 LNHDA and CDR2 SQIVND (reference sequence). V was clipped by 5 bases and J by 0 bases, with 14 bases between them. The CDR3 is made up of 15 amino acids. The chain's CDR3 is CASSVTAIGSYEQYF. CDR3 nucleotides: TGTGCCAGTAGTGTGACAGCCATCGGCTCCTACGAGCAGTACTTC.

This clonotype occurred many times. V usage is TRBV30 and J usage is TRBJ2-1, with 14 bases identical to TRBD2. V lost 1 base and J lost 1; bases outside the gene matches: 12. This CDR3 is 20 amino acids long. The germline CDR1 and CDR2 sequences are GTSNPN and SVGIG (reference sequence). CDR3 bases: TGTGCCTGGAGTGGGGGACTAGCGGGAGTTAAGCCCAGTTCCTACAATGAGCAGTTCTTC. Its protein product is CAWSGGLAGVKPSSYNEQFF.

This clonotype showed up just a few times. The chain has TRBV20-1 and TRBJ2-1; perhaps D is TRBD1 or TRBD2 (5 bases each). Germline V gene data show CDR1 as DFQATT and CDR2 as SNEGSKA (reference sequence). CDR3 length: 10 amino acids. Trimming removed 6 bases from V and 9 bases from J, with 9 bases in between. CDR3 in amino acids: CSASGGEQFF. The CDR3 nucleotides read TGCAGTGCCAGTGGGGGTGAGCAGTTCTTC.

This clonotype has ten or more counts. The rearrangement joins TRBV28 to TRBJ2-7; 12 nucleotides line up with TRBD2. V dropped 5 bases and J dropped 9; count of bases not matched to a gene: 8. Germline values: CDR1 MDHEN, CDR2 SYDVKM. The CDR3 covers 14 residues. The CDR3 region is CASSTPSGRAVQYF. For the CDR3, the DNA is TGTGCCAGCAGTACTCCTAGCGGGAGGGCTGTGCAGTACTTC.

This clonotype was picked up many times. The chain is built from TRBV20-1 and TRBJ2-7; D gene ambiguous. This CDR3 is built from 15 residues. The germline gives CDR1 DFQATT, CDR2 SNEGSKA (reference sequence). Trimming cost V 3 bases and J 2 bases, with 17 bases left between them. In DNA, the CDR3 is TGCAGTGCTAGCGAAGGCTCTGGGATACCCTACGAGCAGTACTTC. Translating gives CSASEGSGIPYEQYF.

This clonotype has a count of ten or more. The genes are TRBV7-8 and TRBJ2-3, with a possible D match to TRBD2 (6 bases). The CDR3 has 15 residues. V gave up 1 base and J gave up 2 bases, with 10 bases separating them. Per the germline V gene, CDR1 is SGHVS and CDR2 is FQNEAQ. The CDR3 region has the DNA TGTGCCAGCAGCTTAGATGGAGGGGACACAGATACGCAGTATTTT. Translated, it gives CASSLDGGDTDTQYF.

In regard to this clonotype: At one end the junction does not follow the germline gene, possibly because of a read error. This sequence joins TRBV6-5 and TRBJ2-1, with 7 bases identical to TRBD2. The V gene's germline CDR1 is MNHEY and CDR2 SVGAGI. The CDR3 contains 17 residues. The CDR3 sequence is CASSHSEGGSPYNEQFF. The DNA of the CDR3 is TGTGCCAGCAGTCACTCGGAGGGCGGGAGCCCCTACAATGAGCAGTTCTTC.

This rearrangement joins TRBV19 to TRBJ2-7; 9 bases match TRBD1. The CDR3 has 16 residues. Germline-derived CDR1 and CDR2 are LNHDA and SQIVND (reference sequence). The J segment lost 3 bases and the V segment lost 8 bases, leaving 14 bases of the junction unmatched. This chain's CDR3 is CASFEGDWGQGYEQYF. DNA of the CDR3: TGTGCCAGTTTTGAAGGTGATTGGGGACAGGGCTACGAGCAGTACTTC.

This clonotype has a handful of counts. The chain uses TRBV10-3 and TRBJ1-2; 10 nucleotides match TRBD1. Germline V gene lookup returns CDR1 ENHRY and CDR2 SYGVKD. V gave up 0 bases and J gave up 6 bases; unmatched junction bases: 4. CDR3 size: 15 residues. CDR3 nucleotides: TGTGCCATCAGTGAGTCCGGGACAGGGGACGATGGCTACACCTTC. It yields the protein CAISESGTGDDGYTF.

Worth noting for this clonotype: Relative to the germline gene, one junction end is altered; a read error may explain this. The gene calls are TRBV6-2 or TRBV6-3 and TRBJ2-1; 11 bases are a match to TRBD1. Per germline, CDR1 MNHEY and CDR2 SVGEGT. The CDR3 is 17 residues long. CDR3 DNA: TGTGCCAGCAGTTACCTCGGCGGTGGACAGGGGGCAGAGACCCGGTACTTC. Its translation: CASSYLGGGQGAETRYF.

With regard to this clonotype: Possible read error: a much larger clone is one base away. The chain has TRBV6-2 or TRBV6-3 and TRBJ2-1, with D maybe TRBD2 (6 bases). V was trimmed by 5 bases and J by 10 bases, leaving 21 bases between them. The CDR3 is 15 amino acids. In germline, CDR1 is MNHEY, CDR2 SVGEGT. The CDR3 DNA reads TGTGCCAGCAGTCCGGGGGTGGAGCGAAGAGACGAGCAGTTCTTC. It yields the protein CASSPGVERRDEQFF.

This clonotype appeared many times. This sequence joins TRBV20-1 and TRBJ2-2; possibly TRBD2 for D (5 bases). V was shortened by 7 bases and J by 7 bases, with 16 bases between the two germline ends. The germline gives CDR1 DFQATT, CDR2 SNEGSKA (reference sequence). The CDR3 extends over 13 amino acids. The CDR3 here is CSGFDPGDGELFF. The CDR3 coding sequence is TGCAGTGGTTTTGACCCCGGGGACGGGGAGCTGTTTTTT.

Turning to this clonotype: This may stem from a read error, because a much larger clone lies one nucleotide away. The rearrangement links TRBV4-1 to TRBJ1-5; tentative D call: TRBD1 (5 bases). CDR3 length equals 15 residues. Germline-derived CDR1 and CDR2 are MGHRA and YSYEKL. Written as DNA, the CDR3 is TGCGCCGGCAGCCAAGGACACTTTGGCAATCAGCCCCAGCATTTT. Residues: CAGSQGHFGNQPQHF.

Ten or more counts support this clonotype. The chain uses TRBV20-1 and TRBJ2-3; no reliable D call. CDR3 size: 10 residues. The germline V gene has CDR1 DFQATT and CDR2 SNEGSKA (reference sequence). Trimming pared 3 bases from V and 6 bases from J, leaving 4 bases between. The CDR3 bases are TGCAGTGCTAGGTGGGATACGCAGTATTTT. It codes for CSARWDTQYF.

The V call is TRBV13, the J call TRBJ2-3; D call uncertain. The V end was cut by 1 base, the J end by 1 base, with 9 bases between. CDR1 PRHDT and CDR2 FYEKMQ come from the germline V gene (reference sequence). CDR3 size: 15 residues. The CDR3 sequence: CASSLVIGGTDTQYF. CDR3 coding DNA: TGTGCCAGCAGCTTAGTTATAGGCGGCACAGATACGCAGTATTTT.